The 8 T cell receptor beta chains in this list originate from one sample, sequenced in a study of T-cell memory formation after mild COVID-19. TCRdb passed the 5' RACE reads through MiXCR, listing each CDR3 protein once. The data contain a few hundred thousand distinct CDR3 sequences, around 14% of them singletons. The sequenced material came from PBMCs or a T cell subset sorted from them (not recorded which). These receptors came from a man aged 18 to 29 who had mild COVID-19 (a few samples of this study predate the infection). Cell type and time point are not known.

This clonotype was observed a handful of times. The J gene is TRBJ2-1, the V gene TRBV5-1, with TRBD2 matching over 11 bases. Germline V gene lookup returns CDR1 SGHRS and CDR2 YFSETQ. V lost 1 base and J lost 7; bases outside the gene matches: 7. The CDR3 is made up of 16 amino acids. CDR3 in DNA: TGCGCCAGCAGCTTGTCCCTAGCGGGGGGTGCGAATGAGCAGTTCTTC. The encoded protein is CASSLSLAGGANEQFF.

There are a few counts of this clonotype. The chain has TRBV6-5 and TRBJ2-2; D is undetermined. Trimming cost V 0 bases and J 2 bases, with 7 bases left between them. The CDR3 contains 15 residues. Germline assignment: CDR1 MNHEY and CDR2 SVGAGI. For the CDR3, the DNA is TGTGCCAGCAGTTACTCGTCAGCAAACACCGGGGAGCTGTTTTTT. It codes for CASSYSSANTGELFF.

This clonotype was counted ten times or more. The chain couples TRBV7-2 to TRBJ2-3; TRBD2 aligns across 11 bases. V lost 8 bases to trimming and J lost 3 bases; unmatched junction nucleotides: 7. Germline V lookup: CDR1 SGHTA, CDR2 FQGNSA. The CDR3 has 15 amino acids. CDR3 protein: CASSRGTSGTDTQYF. The DNA for the CDR3 is TGTGCCAGCTCAAGGGGGACTAGCGGAACAGATACGCAGTATTTT.

This clonotype was picked up a small number of times. The rearrangement links TRBV15 to TRBJ1-6; D uncertain. The CDR3 length is 13 residues. V was pared by 4 bases and J by 11 bases, with 12 bases between. CDR1 is LNHNV and CDR2 is YYDKDF in the germline V gene (reference sequence). As DNA, the CDR3 is TGTGCCACCAGCATCCGACCTGAGGCACCCCTCCACTTT. This codes for CATSIRPEAPLHF.

This clonotype was seen only a few times. The J gene is TRBJ2-2, the V gene TRBV7-9, with 8 bases lining up with TRBD2. The CDR3 totals 14 residues. Unmatched junction bases numbered 2, after V lost 4 bases and J lost 4 bases. Per the germline V gene, CDR1 is SEHNR and CDR2 is FQNEAQ (reference sequence). The DNA for the CDR3 is TGTGCCAGCAGCTCCGGGGGGGCCACCGGGGAGCTGTTTTTT. Encoded protein: CASSSGGATGELFF. The whole variable domain, filled in from reference TRBV7-9 and TRBJ2-2, reads DTGVSQNPRHKITKRGQNVTFRCDPISEHNRLYWYRQTLGQGPEFLTYFQNEAQLEKSRLLSDRFSAERPKGSFSTLEIQRTEQGDSAMYLCASSSGGATGELFFGEGSRLTVL.

This clonotype was seen a few times. In nucleotides, the CDR3 is TGTGCCAGCAGCTTAGCAGGGGCCTATGAAGCTTTCTTT. The encoded protein is CASSLAGAYEAFF. V usage is TRBV7-2 and J usage is TRBJ1-1; the D gene is possibly TRBD1 (5 bases). CDR1 and CDR2 from the germline V gene are SGHTA and FQGNSA. V lost 0 bases and J 7 bases, leaving 9 bases between the germline ends. CDR3 length equals 13 residues. The full variable domain, rest sourced from reference TRBV7-2 and TRBJ1-1, is GAGVSQSPSNKVTEKGKDVELRCDPISGHTALYWYRQSLGQGLEFLIYFQGNSAPDKSGLPSDRFSAERTGGSVSTLTIQRTQQEDSAVYLCASSLAGAYEAFFGQGTRLTVV.

This clonotype was seen a handful of times. This chain links TRBV11-3 with TRBJ1-1; D not resolved. The V end lost 0 bases, the J end lost 9 bases, and 8 bases lay between the germline ends. This CDR3 comprises 12 residues. Germline-derived CDR1 and CDR2 are SGHNT and YENEEA. Here the CDR3 reads CASSLDGRKAFF. As DNA, the CDR3 is TGTGCCAGCAGCTTAGATGGGCGAAAAGCTTTCTTT.

This clonotype was recorded at least ten times. The chain couples TRBV10-3 to TRBJ1-2; no reliable D call. The germline V and J ends were trimmed by 2 bases and 0 bases, with 4 bases remaining between them. The CDR3 totals 13 residues. CDR1 is ENHRY and CDR2 is SYGVKD in the germline V gene. The CDR3 loop is CAISEGANYGYTF. CDR3 in DNA: TGTGCCATCAGTGAGGGGGCTAACTATGGCTACACCTTC.